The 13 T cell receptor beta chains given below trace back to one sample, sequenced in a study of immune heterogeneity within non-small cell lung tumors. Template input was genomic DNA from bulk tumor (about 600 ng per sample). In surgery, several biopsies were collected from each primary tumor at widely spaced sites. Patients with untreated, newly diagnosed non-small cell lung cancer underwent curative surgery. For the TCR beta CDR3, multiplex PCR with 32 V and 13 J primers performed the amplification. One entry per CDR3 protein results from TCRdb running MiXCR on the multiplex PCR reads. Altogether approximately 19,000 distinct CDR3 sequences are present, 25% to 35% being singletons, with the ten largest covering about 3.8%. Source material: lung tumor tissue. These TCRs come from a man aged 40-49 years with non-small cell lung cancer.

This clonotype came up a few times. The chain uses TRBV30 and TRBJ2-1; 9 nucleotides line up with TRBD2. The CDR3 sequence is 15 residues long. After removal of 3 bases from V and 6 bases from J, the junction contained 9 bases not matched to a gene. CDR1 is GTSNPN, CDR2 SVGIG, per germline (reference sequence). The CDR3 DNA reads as TGTGCCTGGAGAAAGCGGGAGGAGTGGATCAATGAGCAGTTCTTC. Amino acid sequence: CAWRKREEWINEQFF.

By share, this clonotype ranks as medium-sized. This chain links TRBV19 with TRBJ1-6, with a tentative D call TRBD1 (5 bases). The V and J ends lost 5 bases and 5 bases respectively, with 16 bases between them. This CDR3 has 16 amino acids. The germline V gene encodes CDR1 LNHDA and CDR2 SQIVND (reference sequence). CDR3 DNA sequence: TGTGCCAGTAGTGGCCTCAGGGACGTAGATAATTCACCCCTCCACTTT. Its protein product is CASSGLRDVDNSPLHF.

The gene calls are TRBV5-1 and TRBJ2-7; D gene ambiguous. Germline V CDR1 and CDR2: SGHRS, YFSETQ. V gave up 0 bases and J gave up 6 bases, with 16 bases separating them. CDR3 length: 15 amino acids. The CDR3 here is CASSLGTDVIREQYF. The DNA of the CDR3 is TGCGCCAGCAGCTTGGGGACCGACGTCATCCGCGAGCAGTACTTC.

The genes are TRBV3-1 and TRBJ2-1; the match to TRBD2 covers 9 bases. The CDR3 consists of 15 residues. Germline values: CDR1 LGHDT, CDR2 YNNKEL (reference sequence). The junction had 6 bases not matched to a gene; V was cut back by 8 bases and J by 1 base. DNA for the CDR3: TGTGCCAGCGGAGATAGCGGGAGTTCCTACAATGAGCAGTTCTTC. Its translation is CASGDSGSSYNEQFF.

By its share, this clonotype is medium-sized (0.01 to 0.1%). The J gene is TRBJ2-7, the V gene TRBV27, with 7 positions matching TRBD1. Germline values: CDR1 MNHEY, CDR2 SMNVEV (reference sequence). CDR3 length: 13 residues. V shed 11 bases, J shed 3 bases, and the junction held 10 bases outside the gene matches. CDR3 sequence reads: CAAGQGEYYEQYF. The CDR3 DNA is TGTGCCGCCGGGCAGGGGGAGTACTACGAGCAGTACTTC.

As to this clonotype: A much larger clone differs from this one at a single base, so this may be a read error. The CDR3 nucleotides are TGTGCCAGCATCTCTATCGGAGGGAGCGGTGAAAAACCGTTTTTT. Its translation: CASISIGGSGEKPFF. The chain carries TRBV6-2 or TRBV6-3 and TRBJ1-4; no definite D call. There are 15 residues in the CDR3. From germline, CDR1 is MNHEY and CDR2 SVGEGT.

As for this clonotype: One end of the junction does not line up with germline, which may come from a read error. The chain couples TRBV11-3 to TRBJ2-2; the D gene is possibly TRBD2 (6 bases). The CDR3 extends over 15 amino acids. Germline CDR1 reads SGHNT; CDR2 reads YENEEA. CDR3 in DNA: TGTGCCAGCAGCCTTCGGGAGAAGGGTACCGGTGAGCTGTTTTTT. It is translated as CASSLREKGTGELFF.

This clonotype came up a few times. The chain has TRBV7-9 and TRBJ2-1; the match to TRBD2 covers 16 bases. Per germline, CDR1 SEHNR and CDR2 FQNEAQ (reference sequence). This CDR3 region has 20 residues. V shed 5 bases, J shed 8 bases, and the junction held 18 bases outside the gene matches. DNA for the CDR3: TGTGCCAGCAGCCAATCCAACCCGGGACTAGCGGGAGGGCCGATCGATGAGCAGTTCTTC. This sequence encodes CASSQSNPGLAGGPIDEQFF.

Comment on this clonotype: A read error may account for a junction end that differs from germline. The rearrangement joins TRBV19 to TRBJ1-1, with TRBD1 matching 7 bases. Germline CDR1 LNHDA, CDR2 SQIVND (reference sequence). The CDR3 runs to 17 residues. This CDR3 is CSSSMRTGAGGRTEAFF. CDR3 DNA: TGTTCCAGTAGTATGAGGACAGGTGCGGGAGGAAGGACTGAAGCTTTCTTT.

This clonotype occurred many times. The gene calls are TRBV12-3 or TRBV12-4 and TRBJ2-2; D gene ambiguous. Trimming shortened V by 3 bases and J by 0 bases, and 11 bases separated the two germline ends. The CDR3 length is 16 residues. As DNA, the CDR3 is TGTGCCAGCAGTTTTATTGGGTTAACGAACACCGGGGAGCTGTTTTTT. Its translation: CASSFIGLTNTGELFF.

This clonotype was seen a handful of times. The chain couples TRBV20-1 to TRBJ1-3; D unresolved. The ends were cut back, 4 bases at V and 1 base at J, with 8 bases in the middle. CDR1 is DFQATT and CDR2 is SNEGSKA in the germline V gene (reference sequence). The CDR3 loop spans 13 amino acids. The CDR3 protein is CSAIWVSGNTIYF. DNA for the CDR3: TGCAGTGCTATTTGGGTTTCTGGAAACACCATATATTTT.

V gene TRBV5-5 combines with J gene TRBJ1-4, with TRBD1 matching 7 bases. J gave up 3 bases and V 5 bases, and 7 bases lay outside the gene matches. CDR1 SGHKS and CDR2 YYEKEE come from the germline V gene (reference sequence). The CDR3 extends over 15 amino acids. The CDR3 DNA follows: TGTGCCAGCAGTTATACCGGGACAGCTAATGAAAAACTGTTTTTT. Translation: CASSYTGTANEKLFF.

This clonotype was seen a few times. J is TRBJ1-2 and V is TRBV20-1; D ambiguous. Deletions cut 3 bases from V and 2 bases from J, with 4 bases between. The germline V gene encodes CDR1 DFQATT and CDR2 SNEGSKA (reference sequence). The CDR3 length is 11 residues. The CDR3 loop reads CSASENYGYTF. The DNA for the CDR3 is TGCAGTGCTAGTGAGAACTATGGCTACACCTTC.